This T cell receptor (beta chain) was identified in a study of OX40 agonist ivuxolimab in advanced cancers. Overall study: Among those treated, three patients had partial responses, one with hepatocellular carcinoma and two with cutaneous melanoma.

The data were produced by immunoSEQ multiplex PCR, yet TCRdb's version contains in-frame clones alone and is incomplete. This sample has roughly 65,000 clones, with roughly 84% found just once. This clone has more than one count but fewer than ten. CDR3 length: 13 amino acids. V gave up 7 bases and J gave up 3 bases, with 13 bases separating them. Looked up from germline, CDR1 is WSHSY and CDR2 is SAAADI. This sequence originates from an adult with an advanced solid tumor such as melanoma, head and neck, liver or kidney cancer. Material: CD4+ or CD8+ T cells sorted from blood, obtained in a trial of the OX40 agonist ivuxolimab. This rearrangement joins TRBV10-2 to TRBJ2-7; D unresolved. The CDR3 DNA sequence: TGCGCCAGCACCAAATTAGACAACTACGAGCAGTACTTC. Amino acids: CASTKLDNYEQYF.